The sequence of this T cell receptor beta chain was determined in a study of identifying expanded T cells in peripheral blood. The data were produced by immunoSEQ multiplex PCR, yet TCRdb's version contains in-frame clones alone and is incomplete. The table has some 70,000 clones, almost 90% seen once. This clone occurred once. Its specificity is unknown. The CDR3 runs to 16 residues. Germline CDR1 reads SGHTS; CDR2 reads YDEGEE. V shed 8 bases and J shed 2 bases, with 17 bases lying between them. Study-level points and caveats: Across healthy donors, higher total template counts meant significantly greater roughly 2-week count variance.

The specimen was blood. The chain combines TRBV5-8 with TRBJ2-6, with a tentative D call TRBD2 (6 bases). The TCR sequence derives from a person aged 18 to 70 in good health. This CDR3 reads CASTIFSGAGANVLTF. The DNA for the CDR3 is TGTGCCAGTACTATTTTCTCGGGAGCTGGGGCCAACGTCCTGACTTTC.